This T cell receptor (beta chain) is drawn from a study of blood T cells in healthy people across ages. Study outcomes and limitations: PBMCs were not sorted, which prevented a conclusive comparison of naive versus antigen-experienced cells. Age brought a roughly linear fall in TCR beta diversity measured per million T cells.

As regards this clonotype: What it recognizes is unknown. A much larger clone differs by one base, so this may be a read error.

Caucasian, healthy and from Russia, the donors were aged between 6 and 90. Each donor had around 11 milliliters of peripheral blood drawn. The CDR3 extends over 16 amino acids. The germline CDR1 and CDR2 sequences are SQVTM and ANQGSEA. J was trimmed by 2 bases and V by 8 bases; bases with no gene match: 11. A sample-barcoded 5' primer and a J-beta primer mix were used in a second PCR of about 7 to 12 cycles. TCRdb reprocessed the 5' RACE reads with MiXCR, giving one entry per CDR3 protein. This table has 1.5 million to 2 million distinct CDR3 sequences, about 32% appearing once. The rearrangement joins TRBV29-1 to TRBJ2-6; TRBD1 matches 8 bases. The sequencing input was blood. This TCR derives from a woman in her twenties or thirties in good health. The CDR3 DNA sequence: TGCAGCTTCCCGGGACAGGAGGTTACTGGGGCCAACGTCCTGACTTTC. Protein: CSFPGQEVTGANVLTF.